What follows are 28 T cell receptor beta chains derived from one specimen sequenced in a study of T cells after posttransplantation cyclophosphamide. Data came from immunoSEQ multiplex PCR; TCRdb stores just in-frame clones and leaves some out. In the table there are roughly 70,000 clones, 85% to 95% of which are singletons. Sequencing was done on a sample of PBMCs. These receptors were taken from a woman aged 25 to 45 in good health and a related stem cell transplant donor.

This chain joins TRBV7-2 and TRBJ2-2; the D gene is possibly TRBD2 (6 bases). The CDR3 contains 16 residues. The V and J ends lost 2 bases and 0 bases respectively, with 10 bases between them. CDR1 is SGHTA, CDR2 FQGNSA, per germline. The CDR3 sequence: CASSLSRLANTGELFF. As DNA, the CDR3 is TGTGCCAGCAGCTTATCGAGACTAGCGAACACCGGGGAGCTGTTTTTT.

The CDR3 DNA is TGCGCCAGCAGCCAAGTTAGTAGCGGGAACCAAGAGACCCAGTACTTC. Its protein product is CASSQVSSGNQETQYF. The chain uses TRBV4-1 and TRBJ2-5; 8 bases map to TRBD2. The CDR3 is 16 residues long. Germline trimming cut 1 base from V and 0 bases from J; bases unmatched to any gene: 4. Germline CDR1 is MGHRA and CDR2 is YSYEKL.

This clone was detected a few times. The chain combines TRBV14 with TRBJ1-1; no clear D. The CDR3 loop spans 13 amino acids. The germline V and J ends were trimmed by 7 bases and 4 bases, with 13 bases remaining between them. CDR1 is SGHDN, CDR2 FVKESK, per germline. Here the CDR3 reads CASTVSRGTEAFF. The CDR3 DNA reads TGTGCCAGCACGGTCTCCAGAGGCACTGAAGCTTTCTTT.

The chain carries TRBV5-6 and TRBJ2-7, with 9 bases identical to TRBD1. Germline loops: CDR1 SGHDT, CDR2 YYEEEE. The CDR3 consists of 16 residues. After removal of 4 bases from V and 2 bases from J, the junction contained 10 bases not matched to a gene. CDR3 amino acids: CASSMDRGLHTYEQYF. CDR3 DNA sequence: TGTGCCAGCAGCATGGACAGGGGCCTACACACCTACGAGCAGTACTTC.

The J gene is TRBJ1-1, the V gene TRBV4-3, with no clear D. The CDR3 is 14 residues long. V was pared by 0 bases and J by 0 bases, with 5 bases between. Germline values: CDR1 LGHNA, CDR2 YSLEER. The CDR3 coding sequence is TGCGCCAGCAGCCAAGATGGCGTGAACACTGAAGCTTTCTTT. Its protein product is CASSQDGVNTEAFF.

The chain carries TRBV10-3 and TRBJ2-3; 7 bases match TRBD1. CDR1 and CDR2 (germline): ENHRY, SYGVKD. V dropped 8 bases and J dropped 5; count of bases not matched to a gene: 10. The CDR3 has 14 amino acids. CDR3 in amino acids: CAIAPAGGQDTQYF. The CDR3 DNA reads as TGTGCCATCGCCCCGGCAGGGGGACAAGATACGCAGTATTTT.

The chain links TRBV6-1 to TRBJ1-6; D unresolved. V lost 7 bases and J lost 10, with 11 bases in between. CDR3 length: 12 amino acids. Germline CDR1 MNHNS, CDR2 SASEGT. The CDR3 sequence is CASIETGSPLHF. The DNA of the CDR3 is TGTGCCAGCATCGAGACGGGGTCACCCCTCCACTTT.

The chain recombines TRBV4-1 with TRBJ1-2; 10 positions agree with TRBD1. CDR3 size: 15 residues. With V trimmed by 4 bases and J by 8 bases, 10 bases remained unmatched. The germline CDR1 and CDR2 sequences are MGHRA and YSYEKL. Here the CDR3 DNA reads TGCGCCAGCAGCCTCTGGACAGGGGGTCTAGAGGGCTACACCTTC. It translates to CASSLWTGGLEGYTF.

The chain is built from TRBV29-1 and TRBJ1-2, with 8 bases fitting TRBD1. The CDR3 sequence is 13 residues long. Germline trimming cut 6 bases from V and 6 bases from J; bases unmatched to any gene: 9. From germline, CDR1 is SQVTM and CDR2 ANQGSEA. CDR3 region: CSVAQDRANGYTF. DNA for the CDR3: TGCAGCGTCGCCCAGGACAGGGCAAATGGCTACACCTTC.

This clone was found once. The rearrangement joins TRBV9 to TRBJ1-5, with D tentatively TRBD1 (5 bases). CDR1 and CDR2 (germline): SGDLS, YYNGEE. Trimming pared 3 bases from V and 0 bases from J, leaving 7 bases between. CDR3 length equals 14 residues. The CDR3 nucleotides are TGTGCCAGCAGCGGGGGGTATAGCAATCAGCCCCAGCATTTT. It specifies CASSGGYSNQPQHF.

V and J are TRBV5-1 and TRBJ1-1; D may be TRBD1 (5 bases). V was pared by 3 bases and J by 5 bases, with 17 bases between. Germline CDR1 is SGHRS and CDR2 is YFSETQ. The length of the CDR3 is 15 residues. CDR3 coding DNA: TGCGCCAGCAGCTCAGACCCAGGGATAGGGACTGAAGCTTTCTTT. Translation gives CASSSDPGIGTEAFF.

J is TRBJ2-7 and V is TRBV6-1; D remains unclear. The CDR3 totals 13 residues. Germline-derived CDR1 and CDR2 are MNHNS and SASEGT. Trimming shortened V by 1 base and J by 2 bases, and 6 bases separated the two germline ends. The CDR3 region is CASSEGLTYEQYF. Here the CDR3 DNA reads TGTGCCAGCAGTGAAGGTTTGACCTACGAGCAGTACTTC.

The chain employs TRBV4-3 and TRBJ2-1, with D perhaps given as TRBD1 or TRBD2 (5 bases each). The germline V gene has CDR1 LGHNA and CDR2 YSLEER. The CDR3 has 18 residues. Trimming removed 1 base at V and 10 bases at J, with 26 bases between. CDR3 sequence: CASSQAETKRGLLVEQFF. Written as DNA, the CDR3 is TGCGCCAGCAGCCAAGCAGAGACCAAACGGGGCCTTTTAGTAGAGCAGTTCTTC.

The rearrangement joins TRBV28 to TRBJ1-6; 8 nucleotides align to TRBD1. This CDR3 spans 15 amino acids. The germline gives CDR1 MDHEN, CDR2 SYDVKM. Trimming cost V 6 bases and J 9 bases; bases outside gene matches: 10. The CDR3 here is CASSRDRGIGSPLHF. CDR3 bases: TGTGCCAGCAGCCGAGACAGGGGTATAGGTTCACCCCTCCACTTT.

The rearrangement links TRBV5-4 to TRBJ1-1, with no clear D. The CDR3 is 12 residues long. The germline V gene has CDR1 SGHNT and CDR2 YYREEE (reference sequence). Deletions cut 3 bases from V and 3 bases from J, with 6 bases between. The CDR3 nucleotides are TGTGCCAGCAGCTCCCGAGACACTGAAGCTTTCTTT. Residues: CASSSRDTEAFF.

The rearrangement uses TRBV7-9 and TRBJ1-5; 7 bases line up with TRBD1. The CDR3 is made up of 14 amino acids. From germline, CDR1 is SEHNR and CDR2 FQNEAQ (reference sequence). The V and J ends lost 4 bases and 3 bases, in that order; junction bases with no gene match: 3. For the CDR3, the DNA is TGTGCCAGCAGCTGGGGACAGCCCAATCAGCCCCAGCATTTT. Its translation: CASSWGQPNQPQHF.

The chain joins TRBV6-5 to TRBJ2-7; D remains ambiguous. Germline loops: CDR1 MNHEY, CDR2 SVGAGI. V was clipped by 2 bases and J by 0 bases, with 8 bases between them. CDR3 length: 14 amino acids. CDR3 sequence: CASSYSEISYEQYF. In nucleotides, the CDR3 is TGTGCCAGCAGTTACAGCGAGATCTCCTACGAGCAGTACTTC.

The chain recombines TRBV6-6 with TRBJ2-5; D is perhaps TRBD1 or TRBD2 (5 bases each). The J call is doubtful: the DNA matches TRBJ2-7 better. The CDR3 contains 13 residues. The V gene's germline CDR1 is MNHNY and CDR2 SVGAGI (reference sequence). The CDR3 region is CASSRDGSYEQYF. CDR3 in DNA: TGTGCCAGCAGTAGGGACGGCTCCTACGAGCAGTACTTC.

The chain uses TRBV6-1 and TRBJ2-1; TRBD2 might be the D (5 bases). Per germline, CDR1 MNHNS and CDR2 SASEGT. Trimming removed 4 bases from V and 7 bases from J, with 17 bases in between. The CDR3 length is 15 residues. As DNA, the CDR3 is TGTGCCAGCAGTGGGGAAGCGGTACTTGCGAATGAGCAGTTCTTC. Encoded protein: CASSGEAVLANEQFF.

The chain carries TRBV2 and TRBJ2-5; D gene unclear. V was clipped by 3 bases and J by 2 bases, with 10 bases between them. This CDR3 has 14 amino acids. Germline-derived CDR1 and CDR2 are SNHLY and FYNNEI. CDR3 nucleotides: TGTGCCAGCAGTGAGGTCCGGGTACAAGAGACCCAGTACTTC. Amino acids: CASSEVRVQETQYF.

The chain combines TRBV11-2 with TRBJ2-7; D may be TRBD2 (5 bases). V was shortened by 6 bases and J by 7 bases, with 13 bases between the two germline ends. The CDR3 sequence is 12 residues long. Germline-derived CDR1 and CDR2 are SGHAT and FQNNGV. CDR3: CASSPFGVEQYF. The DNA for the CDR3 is TGTGCCAGCAGTCCATTCGGGGTTGAGCAGTACTTC.

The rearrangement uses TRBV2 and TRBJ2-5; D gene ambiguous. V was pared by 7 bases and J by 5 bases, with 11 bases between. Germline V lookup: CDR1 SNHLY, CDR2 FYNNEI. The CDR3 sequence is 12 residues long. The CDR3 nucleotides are TGTGCCAGCAACGCAAATGAGGAGACCCAGTACTTC. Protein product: CASNANEETQYF.

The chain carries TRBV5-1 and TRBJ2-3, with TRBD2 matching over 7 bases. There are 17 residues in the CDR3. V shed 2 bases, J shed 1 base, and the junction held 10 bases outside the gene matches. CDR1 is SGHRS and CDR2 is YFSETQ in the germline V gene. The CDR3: CASSFPDAAGGTDTQYF. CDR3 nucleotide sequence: TGCGCCAGCAGCTTCCCCGATGCGGCGGGGGGCACAGATACGCAGTATTTT.

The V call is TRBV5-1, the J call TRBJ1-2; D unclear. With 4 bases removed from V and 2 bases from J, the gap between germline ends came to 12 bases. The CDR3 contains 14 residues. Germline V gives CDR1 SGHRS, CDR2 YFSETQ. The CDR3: CASSGLTTNYGYTF. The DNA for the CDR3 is TGCGCCAGCAGCGGCTTGACGACGAACTATGGCTACACCTTC.

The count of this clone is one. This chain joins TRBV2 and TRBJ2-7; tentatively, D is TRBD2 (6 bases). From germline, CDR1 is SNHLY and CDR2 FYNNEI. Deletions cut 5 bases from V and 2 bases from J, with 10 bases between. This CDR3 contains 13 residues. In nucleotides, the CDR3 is TGTGCCAGCAGTATGGAGGGTCCCTACGAGCAGTACTTC. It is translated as CASSMEGPYEQYF.

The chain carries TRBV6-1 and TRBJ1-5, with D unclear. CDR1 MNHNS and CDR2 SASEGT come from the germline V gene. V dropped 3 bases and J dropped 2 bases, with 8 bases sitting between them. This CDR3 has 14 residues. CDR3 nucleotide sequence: TGTGCCAGCAGTGATCAATCGGGCAATCAGCCCCAGCATTTT. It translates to CASSDQSGNQPQHF.

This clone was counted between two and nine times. Here the CDR3 reads CASSFRTTSGNTIYF. The DNA for the CDR3 is TGTGCCAGCAGTTTCCGAACGACCTCTGGAAACACCATATATTTT. The rearrangement links TRBV28 to TRBJ1-3, with no clear D. V was pared by 3 bases and J by 0 bases, with 9 bases between. Germline V gene data show CDR1 as MDHEN and CDR2 as SYDVKM. This CDR3 is 15 amino acids long.

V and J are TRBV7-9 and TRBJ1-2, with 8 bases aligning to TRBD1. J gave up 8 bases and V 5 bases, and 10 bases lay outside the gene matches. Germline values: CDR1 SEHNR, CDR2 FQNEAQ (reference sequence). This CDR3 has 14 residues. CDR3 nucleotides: TGTGCCAGCAGCCTGGATGGACAGGGCGGCGGCTACACCTTC. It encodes CASSLDGQGGGYTF.